These 31 T cell receptor beta chains originate from one sample sequenced in a study of blood T cell repertoires in COVID-19. Sequencing was performed with immunoSEQ multiplex PCR; in TCRdb, only in-frame clones are kept and a portion is missing. The sample records some 320,000 clones, around 87% being singletons. Sequencing input: PBMCs or T cells enriched from blood (not recorded which). Source of these receptors: a woman between 25 and 40 years old who had recovered from COVID-19.

Comment on this clone: Other DNA sequences from this sample encode an identical CDR3 as well. This chain's CDR3 is CAWSVGGGGYTF. CDR3 in DNA: TGTGCCTGGAGTGTGGGAGGGGGTGGCTACACCTTC. The rearrangement joins TRBV30 to TRBJ1-2; TRBD1 might be the D (6 bases). Trimming left V 0 bases short and J 7 bases short, with 9 bases between. The length of the CDR3 is 12 residues. Germline values: CDR1 GTSNPN, CDR2 SVGIG (reference sequence).

The V and J genes are TRBV7-8 and TRBJ2-2, with 8 nucleotides matching TRBD2. CDR3 size: 17 residues. Germline CDR1 reads SGHVS; CDR2 reads FQNEAQ. Trimming took 5 bases from V and 1 from J; bases not matched to a gene: 9. This chain's CDR3 is CASSPRARGGNTGELFF. DNA for the CDR3: TGTGCCAGCAGCCCACGGGCCCGGGGGGGGAACACCGGGGAGCTGTTTTTT.

This clone is a singleton in its sample. The chain carries TRBV24-1 and TRBJ1-6, with a tentative D call TRBD1 (5 bases). CDR3 length: 15 residues. V lost 0 bases and J lost 5, with 7 bases in between. Germline lookup yields CDR1 KGHDR and CDR2 SFDVKD. CDR3 amino acids: CATSDLPRDNSPLHF. The CDR3 nucleotides are TGTGCCACCAGTGATTTGCCCAGGGATAATTCACCCCTCCACTTT.

The chain uses TRBV5-1 and TRBJ1-2, with D hard to call. The CDR3 extends over 14 amino acids. Looked up from germline, CDR1 is SGHRS and CDR2 is YFSETQ. The V end lost 2 bases, the J end lost 2 bases, and 10 bases lay between the germline ends. The CDR3 nucleotides are TGCGCCAGCAGCTTTGCGACAAGCAACTATGGCTACACCTTC. Translation gives CASSFATSNYGYTF.

The chain couples TRBV6-2 or TRBV6-3 to TRBJ2-7, with D possibly TRBD2 on 6 matching bases. This CDR3 has 14 residues. Germline V gives CDR1 MNHEY, CDR2 SVGEGT. Between the trimmed V and J ends, which lost 6 bases and 2 bases, there was a span of 14 bases. The CDR3 bases are TGTGCCAGCAGCCCACCGGGACTTCCCTACGAGCAGTACTTC. Protein: CASSPPGLPYEQYF.

The chain employs TRBV11-2 and TRBJ2-4; 7 bases are shared with TRBD2. The CDR3 has 15 amino acids. J lost 1 base, V lost 5 bases, and 5 bases had no gene match. CDR1 is SGHAT and CDR2 is FQNNGV in the germline V gene. The CDR3 reads CASSRGDGAKNIQYF. CDR3 coding DNA: TGTGCCAGCAGCCGGGGGGATGGGGCCAAAAACATTCAGTACTTC. The variable domain in full, completed from reference TRBV11-2 and TRBJ2-4, reads EAGVAQSPRYKIIEKRQSVAFWCNPISGHATLYWYQQILGQGPKLLIQFQNNGVVDDSQLPKDRFSAERLKGVDSTLKIQPAKLEDSAVYLCASSRGDGAKNIQYFGAGTRLSVL.

This rearrangement joins TRBV29-1 to TRBJ2-7, with 8 bases matching TRBD2. The CDR3 spans 11 residues. With 6 bases clipped from V and 7 bases from J, the junction kept 5 bases outside the gene matches. Germline loops: CDR1 SQVTM, CDR2 ANQGSEA. This CDR3 reads CSVSGGWEQYF. DNA for the CDR3: TGCAGCGTCAGCGGGGGCTGGGAGCAGTACTTC.

For this clone: Other DNA sequences in the same sample also yield this CDR3. This sequence joins TRBV5-1 and TRBJ1-1; D is unclear. The V end lost 4 bases, the J end lost 0 bases, and 7 bases lay between the germline ends. This CDR3 contains 13 residues. Germline assignment: CDR1 SGHRS and CDR2 YFSETQ. The CDR3 nucleotides read TGCGCCAGCAGCCTACAGATGAACACTGAAGCTTTCTTT. As protein: CASSLQMNTEAFF.

This clone turned up a few times. CDR3 DNA sequence: TGCGCCAGCAGCGCAGGACAGTTCGATGAAAAACTGTTTTTT. Its translation: CASSAGQFDEKLFF. This chain joins TRBV5-1 and TRBJ1-4, with D maybe TRBD1 (6 bases). CDR3 length: 14 amino acids. Germline assignment: CDR1 SGHRS and CDR2 YFSETQ. V was trimmed by 4 bases and J by 6 bases, leaving 13 bases between them.

This chain connects TRBV5-1 to TRBJ1-2; TRBD1 matches 8 bases. With V trimmed by 3 bases and J by 6 bases, 10 bases remained unmatched. The CDR3 covers 15 residues. Per the germline V gene, CDR1 is SGHRS and CDR2 is YFSETQ. The CDR3 is CASSWAWQGADGYTF. For the CDR3, the DNA is TGCGCCAGCAGCTGGGCCTGGCAGGGGGCGGATGGCTACACCTTC.

The chain employs TRBV19 and TRBJ1-1; possibly TRBD1 for D (5 bases). Germline-derived CDR1 and CDR2 are LNHDA and SQIVND (reference sequence). This CDR3 is 16 amino acids long. The V end lost 3 bases, the J end lost 2 bases, and 16 bases lay between the germline ends. CDR3 amino acids: CASSIYAARVNTEAFF. CDR3 coding DNA: TGTGCCAGTAGTATTTACGCGGCCAGGGTCAACACTGAAGCTTTCTTT.

V gene TRBV7-6 combines with J gene TRBJ2-3, with 8 bases matching TRBD1. Per the germline V gene, CDR1 is SGHVS and CDR2 is FNYEAQ. The V segment lost 4 bases and the J segment 6 bases; nucleotides outside the gene matches: 12. The CDR3 covers 16 residues. The CDR3 sequence: CASSSQPPGGLDTQYF. The CDR3 nucleotides read TGTGCCAGCAGCTCCCAACCCCCAGGGGGCCTGGATACGCAGTATTTT. The full variable domain, rest sourced from reference TRBV7-6 and TRBJ2-3, is GAGVSQSPRYKVTKRGQDVALRCDPISGHVSLYWYRQALGQGPEFLTYFNYEAQQDKSGLPNDRFSAERPEGSISTLTIQRTEQRDSAMYRCASSSQPPGGLDTQYFGPGTRLTVL.

V gene TRBV19 combines with J gene TRBJ1-1; tentatively, D is TRBD1 (6 bases). CDR3 size: 16 residues. The germline V gene has CDR1 LNHDA and CDR2 SQIVND (reference sequence). Between the trimmed V and J ends, which lost 5 bases and 5 bases, there was a span of 21 bases. CDR3 region: CASSEGQGRGDTEAFF. The CDR3 DNA follows: TGTGCCAGTAGTGAGGGCCAGGGGAGAGGAGATACTGAAGCTTTCTTT.

This rearrangement joins TRBV20-1 to TRBJ2-3; D is undetermined. Trimming removed 8 bases from V and 0 bases from J, with 6 bases in between. Germline assignment: CDR1 DFQATT and CDR2 SNEGSKA (reference sequence). The CDR3 sequence is 11 residues long. Here the CDR3 reads CSSESTDTQYF. For the CDR3, the DNA is TGCAGTAGCGAAAGCACAGATACGCAGTATTTT.

V is TRBV5-1 and J is TRBJ2-7, with D unresolved. V lost 0 bases and J lost 5, with 15 bases in between. The CDR3 sequence is 15 residues long. Germline-derived CDR1 and CDR2 are SGHRS and YFSETQ. CDR3 DNA sequence: TGCGCCAGCAGCTTGGCCGGAATAGACAAAAACGAGCAGTACTTC. As protein: CASSLAGIDKNEQYF.

This chain uses TRBV7-3 with TRBJ2-2; no clear D gene. V lost 2 bases and J 6 bases, leaving 10 bases between the germline ends. The germline V gene has CDR1 SGHTA and CDR2 FQGTGA. CDR3 length: 14 residues. CDR3 nucleotides: TGTGCCAGCAGCTTATATCGGTACTCCGGGGAGCTGTTTTTT. It is translated as CASSLYRYSGELFF.

The chain employs TRBV29-1 and TRBJ1-1, with TRBD1 matching over 8 bases. This CDR3 is built from 14 residues. Germline trimming cut 4 bases from V and 1 base from J; bases unmatched to any gene: 5. The germline CDR1 and CDR2 sequences are SQVTM and ANQGSEA. The CDR3 sequence: CSVVSGGRNTEAFF. Written as DNA, the CDR3 is TGCAGCGTTGTGTCAGGGGGCCGGAACACTGAAGCTTTCTTT.

The chain has TRBV5-1 and TRBJ2-1; 10 bases line up with TRBD2. V lost 1 base and J lost 4; bases outside the gene matches: 2. This CDR3 contains 15 residues. Germline lookup yields CDR1 SGHRS and CDR2 YFSETQ. In DNA, the CDR3 is TGCGCCAGCAGCTTGAGCGGGGGGGATTACAATGAGCAGTTCTTC. Translating gives CASSLSGGDYNEQFF. The entire variable domain, with the rest obtained from reference TRBV5-1 and TRBJ2-1, is as follows: KAGVTQTPRYLIKTRGQQVTLSCSPISGHRSVSWYQQTPGQGLQFLFEYFSETQRNKGNFPGRFSGRQFSNSRSEMNVSTLELGDSALYLCASSLSGGDYNEQFFGPGTRLTVL.

DNA for the CDR3: TGTGCCAGCAGTTTAATCGGACAGAAATATTACGAGCAGTACTTC. Encoded protein: CASSLIGQKYYEQYF. The chain recombines TRBV27 with TRBJ2-7, with D perhaps matching TRBD1 (6 bases). V dropped 2 bases and J dropped 4 bases, with 15 bases sitting between them. CDR1 and CDR2 from the germline V gene are MNHEY and SMNVEV (reference sequence). The CDR3 is made up of 15 amino acids.

This clone was seen only a few times. This sequence joins TRBV10-3 and TRBJ1-2; D unclear. The CDR3 runs 15 residues. Germline V gives CDR1 ENHRY, CDR2 SYGVKD. V was pared by 2 bases and J by 0 bases, with 10 bases between. CDR3 sequence (DNA): TGTGCCATCAGTGAGGGTGTCAGCGCTAACTATGGCTACACCTTC. The encoded protein is CAISEGVSANYGYTF.

V gene TRBV19 combines with J gene TRBJ1-6, with TRBD1 matching 8 bases. This CDR3 is built from 15 residues. Trimming at V came to 6 bases and at J to 8 bases, leaving 9 bases not matched to a gene. Germline V gene lookup returns CDR1 LNHDA and CDR2 SQIVND (reference sequence). The chain's CDR3 is CASSSSTQGDSPLHF. In DNA, the CDR3 is TGTGCCAGTAGCTCCTCTACACAGGGGGATTCACCCCTCCACTTT. The full variable domain, its missing parts supplied by reference TRBV19 and TRBJ1-6, is DGGITQSPKYLFRKEGQNVTLSCEQNLNHDAMYWYRQDPGQGLRLIYYSQIVNDFQKGDIAEGYSVSREKKESFPLTVTSAQKNPTAFYLCASSSSTQGDSPLHFGNGTRLTVT.

A single count supports this clone. This chain links TRBV11-3 with TRBJ2-2, with 8 nucleotides matching TRBD1. This CDR3 comprises 14 residues. The junction had 4 bases not matched to a gene; V was cut back by 5 bases and J by 5 bases. Germline V gives CDR1 SGHNT, CDR2 YENEEA. CDR3: CASSRGDRTGELFF. For the CDR3, the DNA is TGTGCCAGCAGCAGGGGGGACAGGACCGGGGAGCTGTTTTTT.

The chain carries TRBV18 and TRBJ1-2; 10 bases match TRBD1. CDR3 size: 14 residues. Germline values: CDR1 KGHSH, CDR2 LQKENI. The V segment lost 5 bases and the J segment 6 bases; nucleotides outside the gene matches: 6. The CDR3 sequence is CASSVEGQGNGYTF. CDR3 bases: TGTGCCAGCTCAGTCGAGGGACAGGGGAATGGCTACACCTTC.

The CDR3 DNA reads as TGTGCCAGCAGTTACAGTAGGACTTTTACCAACAATGAGCAGTTCTTC. Translated, it gives CASSYSRTFTNNEQFF. The chain links TRBV6-2 or TRBV6-3 to TRBJ2-1; D perhaps matches TRBD2 (5 bases). V was trimmed by 2 bases and J by 5 bases, leaving 16 bases between them. The CDR3 is 16 residues long. In germline, CDR1 is MNHEY, CDR2 SVGEGT.

The chain carries TRBV7-9 and TRBJ2-7, with 9 bases aligning to TRBD1. CDR3 length equals 15 residues. CDR1 SEHNR and CDR2 FQNEAQ come from the germline V gene (reference sequence). Trimming cost V 2 bases and J 4 bases; bases outside gene matches: 6. CDR3 residues: CASSLTGGLSYEQYF. The CDR3 bases are TGTGCCAGCAGCTTAACAGGGGGCCTATCTTACGAGCAGTACTTC.

This clone has only one observation. The chain recombines TRBV2 with TRBJ1-5, with D unresolved. Trimming took 5 bases from V and 7 from J, leaving 15 bases between them. Germline V gene sequence: CDR1 SNHLY, CDR2 FYNNEI. CDR3 size: 14 residues. This CDR3 reads CASSPPGGVQPQHF. The CDR3 nucleotides are TGTGCCAGCAGTCCCCCGGGAGGAGTCCAGCCCCAGCATTTT.

With respect to this clone: The sample holds other DNA sequences that translate to the same CDR3. V and J are TRBV7-3 and TRBJ2-7; D is unclear. The germline V gene encodes CDR1 SGHTA and CDR2 FQGTGA. CDR3 length: 13 amino acids. Between the trimmed V and J ends, which lost 1 base and 3 bases, there was a span of 7 bases. CDR3 loop: CASSLNPGYEQYF. In DNA, the CDR3 is TGTGCCAGCAGCTTAAATCCGGGCTACGAGCAGTACTTC. Full variable domain (outside the CDR3, taken from reference TRBV7-3 and TRBJ2-7): GAGVSQTPSNKVTEKGKYVELRCDPISGHTALYWYRQSLGQGPEFLIYFQGTGAADDSGLPNDRFFAVRPEGSVSTLKIQRTERGDSAVYLCASSLNPGYEQYFGPGTRLTVT.

CDR3 loop: CAWSYPRTGDTGELFF. The CDR3 bases are TGTGCCTGGAGTTACCCCCGGACAGGAGACACCGGGGAGCTGTTTTTT. The chain is built from TRBV30 and TRBJ2-2, with 7 bases lining up with TRBD1. Germline assignment: CDR1 GTSNPN and CDR2 SVGIG (reference sequence). The CDR3 sequence is 16 residues long. The V gene end was trimmed by 2 bases and the J gene end by 3 bases; junction bases not matched to a gene: 9.

This chain joins TRBV2 and TRBJ2-5; D is possibly TRBD2 (6 bases). CDR3 length equals 12 residues. CDR1 is SNHLY, CDR2 FYNNEI, per germline. V was clipped by 2 bases and J by 7 bases, with 8 bases between them. CDR3 sequence: CASSEIGRTQYF. Written as DNA, the CDR3 is TGTGCCAGCAGTGAAATCGGGAGGACCCAGTACTTC.

The chain joins TRBV4-3 to TRBJ2-7; D is perhaps TRBD2 (6 bases). The ends were cut back, 1 base at V and 7 bases at J, with 11 bases in the middle. The CDR3 runs to 13 residues. The germline gives CDR1 LGHNA, CDR2 YSLEER. Written as DNA, the CDR3 is TGCGCCAGCAGCCAAGGTCCGGGGAGGGAGCAGTACTTC. Translated, it gives CASSQGPGREQYF.

This clone was observed a single time. This sequence joins TRBV7-9 and TRBJ2-1; 8 bases line up with TRBD2. Germline trimming cut 1 base from V and 10 bases from J; bases unmatched to any gene: 6. CDR1 is SEHNR, CDR2 FQNEAQ, per germline (reference sequence). This CDR3 has 14 residues. This CDR3 reads CASSLDGGAREQFF. CDR3 sequence (DNA): TGTGCCAGCAGCTTAGACGGGGGGGCGAGGGAGCAGTTCTTC.